The table lists the clone carrying this T cell receptor beta chain with a few counts. The sample is drawn from a study of T-cell reconstitution after alpha-beta-depleted transplantation in children. As it was prepared, the TCRbeta library received unique molecular identifiers. MiXCR was run by TCRdb on the PCR reads, yielding one entry per CDR3 protein. The sample holds around 380,000 distinct CDR3 sequences, roughly 11% seen once. Germline assignment: CDR1 SGHRS and CDR2 YFSETQ. The length of the CDR3 is 16 residues. V lost 0 bases to trimming and J lost 1 base, with 13 bases between them. The rearrangement joins TRBV5-1 to TRBJ1-1, with D unresolved. The source of this sequence is a human donor who donated a stem cell graft to a child with acute myeloid leukemia. Source: PBMCs from the stem cell graft donor, taken from the stem cell graft. CDR3 region: CASSLVLGLRNTEAFF. The CDR3 coding sequence is TGCGCCAGCAGCTTGGTCTTAGGGCTCAGGAACACTGAAGCTTTCTTT.